This T cell receptor (beta chain) was observed in a study of blood T cell repertoires in COVID-19. Study-level background: Acute and convalescent COVID-19 specimens originated in the United States, Italy and Spain.

V lost 7 bases to trimming and J lost 0 bases, with 12 bases between them. The germline V gene encodes CDR1 MNHNY and CDR2 SVGAGI (reference sequence). The CDR3 runs to 14 residues. Enrollment of patients from Seattle took place during active infection, with longitudinal follow-up. TCRdb keeps only in-frame clones here, not all; method: immunoSEQ multiplex PCR. The sample records 180,000 or so clones, roughly 76% being singletons. In this sample, this clone turned up once. This chain joins TRBV6-6 and TRBJ1-1; D unresolved. This receptor was taken from a woman in her forties with COVID-19, enrolled during active disease. The sample taken for sequencing was peripheral blood. CDR3 region: CASTNGVMNTEAFF. The CDR3 DNA sequence: TGTGCCAGCACCAACGGGGTGATGAACACTGAAGCTTTCTTT.